The 27 T cell receptor beta chains in this list originate from one sample, sequenced in a study of cytomegalovirus exposure and HLA in healthy donors. Both 60 Vbeta primers and 13 Jbeta primers went into the PCR. The protocol was immunoSEQ multiplex PCR, while the TCRdb copy is restricted to in-frame clones and leaves out a portion. The data contain roughly 130,000 clones, 8.5% to 10% of them singletons. Sequencing was performed on PBMCs. All receptors derive from a man aged 35 to 55 in good health and CMV-seronegative.

This clone was observed a few times. This chain links TRBV5-1 with TRBJ1-1, with TRBD1 matching over 8 bases. After removal of 4 bases from V and 1 base from J, the junction contained 9 bases not matched to a gene. This CDR3 region has 16 residues. Germline assignment: CDR1 SGHRS and CDR2 YFSETQ. CDR3 nucleotides: TGCGCCAGCAGCATCGGACAGGGAGTATGGAACACTGAAGCTTTCTTT. This gives the protein CASSIGQGVWNTEAFF.

The V and J genes are TRBV5-6 and TRBJ2-7, with D possibly matching TRBD2 (6 bases). This CDR3 comprises 15 residues. Trimming pared 4 bases from V and 1 base from J, leaving 15 bases between. Germline assignment: CDR1 SGHDT and CDR2 YYEEEE. CDR3 sequence: CASSPSGTESYEQYF. CDR3 nucleotide sequence: TGTGCCAGCAGCCCCTCCGGGACTGAATCCTACGAGCAGTACTTC.

V is TRBV21-1 and J is TRBJ1-3. TRBV21-1 is assigned pseudogene status. The CDR3 runs to 17 residues. CDR3 in DNA: TGTGCCAGCAGCAATGGGAGGGGAGCGGGCTCTGGAAACACCATATATTTT. Its translation is CASSNGRGAGSGNTIYF.

The sample holds a few counts of this clone. The chain couples TRBV30 to TRBJ1-1, with D possibly matching TRBD1 (5 bases). CDR1 GTSNPN and CDR2 SVGIG come from the germline V gene (reference sequence). Trimming removed 3 bases from V and 2 bases from J, with 10 bases in between. The CDR3 has 13 residues. CDR3 DNA: TGTGCCTGGAGCGCAGGGATAAACACTGAAGCTTTCTTT. It translates to CAWSAGINTEAFF. The variable domain in full, completed from reference TRBV30 and TRBJ1-1, reads SQTIHQWPATLVQPVGSPLSLECTVEGTSNPNLYWYRQAAGRGLQLLFYSVGIGQISSEVPQNLSASRPQDRQFILSSKKLLLSDSGFYLCAWSAGINTEAFFGQGTRLTVV.

The V call is TRBV6-1, the J call TRBJ2-5, with TRBD2 as a possible D gene (6 bases). CDR1 is MNHNS, CDR2 SASEGT, per germline. Between the trimmed V and J ends, which lost 0 bases and 2 bases, there was a span of 7 bases. The CDR3 totals 14 residues. CDR3 amino acids: CASSEAGGQETQYF. CDR3 coding DNA: TGTGCCAGCAGTGAAGCGGGGGGTCAAGAGACCCAGTACTTC.

A few counts support this clone. The CDR3 reads CASSTGTSGFEDTQYF. The CDR3 nucleotides read TGTGCCAGCAGCACCGGGACTAGCGGGTTTGAAGATACGCAGTATTTT. This chain connects TRBV7-9 to TRBJ2-3; TRBD2 aligns across 12 bases. The CDR3 has 16 residues. Germline CDR1 and CDR2: SEHNR and FQNEAQ (reference sequence). The ends lost 5 bases at V and 5 bases at J; junction bases unmatched: 8.

The chain couples TRBV6-5 to TRBJ1-1, with no clear D. V lost 5 bases and J 0 bases, leaving 10 bases between the germline ends. Germline CDR1 and CDR2: MNHEY and SVGAGI. The CDR3 runs to 14 residues. The CDR3 bases are TGTGCCAGCAGTCCACAGCTAATGAACACTGAAGCTTTCTTT. Protein sequence: CASSPQLMNTEAFF.

This clone occurred a few times. This sequence joins TRBV15 and TRBJ2-7; 7 positions agree with TRBD1. This CDR3 contains 15 residues. Germline V CDR1 and CDR2: LNHNV, YYDKDF (reference sequence). V was clipped by 2 bases and J by 2 bases; unmatched bases: 6. CDR3 bases: TGTGCCACCAGCAGATCCCCCGGGACAGCCTACGAGCAGTACTTC. It translates to CATSRSPGTAYEQYF.

This clone has only a few counts. The V call is TRBV12-5, the J call TRBJ1-2; the D gene is possibly TRBD1 (6 bases). The CDR3 is 13 amino acids. V gave up 7 bases and J gave up 4 bases, with 13 bases separating them. Per the germline V gene, CDR1 is LGHNT and CDR2 is FRNRAP. CDR3: CASATGTIYGYTF. The CDR3 region has the DNA TGTGCTAGTGCCACAGGGACCATCTATGGCTACACCTTC.

This clone has just a few counts. This chain uses TRBV29-1 with TRBJ1-2; 8 bases map to TRBD1. CDR3 size: 15 residues. Trimming took 3 bases from V and 1 from J; bases not matched to a gene: 7. Per germline, CDR1 SQVTM and CDR2 ANQGSEA. The DNA of the CDR3 is TGCAGCGTTGACCCGGGACAGGCGTATAACTATGGCTACACCTTC. This translates into CSVDPGQAYNYGYTF.

A few counts support this clone. This chain connects TRBV4-2 to TRBJ2-3, with TRBD2 matching over 8 bases. The V and J ends lost 0 bases and 0 bases, in that order; junction bases with no gene match: 14. In germline, CDR1 is LGHNA, CDR2 YNFKEQ. The CDR3 is 20 residues long. CDR3 in DNA: TGTGCCAGCAGCCAAGACCGGGGCGGGGGGTCACCGGGAAGCACAGATACGCAGTATTTT. This translates into CASSQDRGGGSPGSTDTQYF.

The chain uses TRBV9 and TRBJ2-7, with D perhaps TRBD1 (6 bases). The CDR3 sequence is 14 residues long. Germline values: CDR1 SGDLS, CDR2 YYNGEE. The V gene lost 0 bases and the J gene lost 5 bases, with 12 bases spanning the gap. CDR3 residues: CASSVDRVGNEQYF. DNA of the CDR3: TGTGCCAGCAGCGTAGACAGGGTCGGCAACGAGCAGTACTTC.

The chain couples TRBV9 to TRBJ1-1; D not resolved. The CDR3 runs to 14 residues. Trimming cost V 1 base and J 4 bases, with 11 bases left between them. Germline V gene lookup returns CDR1 SGDLS and CDR2 YYNGEE. CDR3 protein: CASSVSSGSTEAFF. For the CDR3, the DNA is TGTGCCAGCAGCGTAAGTAGCGGGTCCACTGAAGCTTTCTTT.

The CDR3, as DNA: TGTGCCAGCAGCCCGGGACAGGAGAGGGTCTATGGCTACACCTTC. Protein product: CASSPGQERVYGYTF. V is TRBV14 and J is TRBJ1-2, with 8 bases matching TRBD1. The J segment lost 4 bases and the V segment lost 4 bases, leaving 8 bases of the junction unmatched. Germline assignment: CDR1 SGHDN and CDR2 FVKESK. The CDR3 is made up of 15 amino acids.

This chain links TRBV30 with TRBJ1-3; D gene uncertain. This CDR3 spans 13 amino acids. CDR1 and CDR2 (germline): GTSNPN, SVGIG (reference sequence). The CDR3 sequence is CAAHISSGNTIYF. CDR3 nucleotide sequence: TGTGCTGCACACATCTCCTCTGGAAACACCATATATTTT.

This clone came up a few times. The J gene is TRBJ2-3, the V gene TRBV7-8, with 10 positions matching TRBD1. Germline V CDR1 and CDR2: SGHVS, FQNEAQ. CDR3 length: 14 amino acids. V was clipped by 8 bases and J by 1 base; unmatched bases: 3. CDR3 in DNA: TGTGCCAGCTCTGGGACAGGGGGCACAGATACGCAGTATTTT. Its protein product is CASSGTGGTDTQYF. The whole variable domain, remainder taken from reference TRBV7-8 and TRBJ2-3, is GAGVSQSPRYKVAKRGQDVALRCDPISGHVSLFWYQQALGQGPEFLTYFQNEAQLDKSGLPSDRFFAERPEGSVSTLKIQRTQQEDSAVYLCASSGTGGTDTQYFGPGTRLTVL.

This clone was counted only a few times. This chain links TRBV6-5 with TRBJ2-2, with TRBD2 matching 8 bases. Germline CDR1 is MNHEY and CDR2 is SVGAGI. J was trimmed by 3 bases and V by 4 bases; bases with no gene match: 7. This CDR3 has 16 amino acids. The CDR3 sequence: CASSSPAGAYTGELFF. For the CDR3, the DNA is TGTGCCAGCAGTTCCCCAGCGGGGGCCTACACCGGGGAGCTGTTTTTT.

The rearrangement uses TRBV15 and TRBJ1-1; D ambiguous. Germline CDR1 LNHNV, CDR2 YYDKDF (reference sequence). This CDR3 contains 13 residues. V was cut by 0 bases and J by 3 bases, with 5 bases left in between. CDR3 sequence reads: CATSREPDTEAFF. In DNA, the CDR3 is TGTGCCACCAGCAGAGAACCGGACACTGAAGCTTTCTTT.

The V gene is TRBV2, the J gene TRBJ2-7; 11 positions match TRBD2. Germline CDR1 reads SNHLY; CDR2 reads FYNNEI. Trimming removed 5 bases from V and 4 bases from J; junction bases left unmatched: 4. The CDR3 is 14 amino acids. The CDR3 bases are TGTGCCAGCAGTCTAGCGGGGGGACCGTACGAGCAGTACTTC. The encoded protein is CASSLAGGPYEQYF. Combining the CDR3 with reference TRBV2 and TRBJ2-7 gives the whole variable domain EPEVTQTPSHQVTQMGQEVILRCVPISNHLYFYWYRQILGQKVEFLVSFYNNEISEKSEIFDDQFSVERPDGSNFTLKIRSTKLEDSAMYFCASSLAGGPYEQYFGPGTRLTVT.

This clone was recorded a few times. This sequence joins TRBV28 and TRBJ1-5, with 8 positions matching TRBD1. The germline gives CDR1 MDHEN, CDR2 SYDVKM. This CDR3 contains 17 residues. Losses at the gene ends were 2 bases for V and 1 base for J; bases not matched to a gene: 7. The CDR3 region has the DNA TGTGCCAGCAGTTTACCTTACAGGGGGGGAAGCAATCAGCCCCAGCATTTT. This sequence encodes CASSLPYRGGSNQPQHF.

This clone was observed at least ten times. The chain joins TRBV28 to TRBJ1-1, with 7 bases that match TRBD1. In germline, CDR1 is MDHEN, CDR2 SYDVKM. The CDR3 loop spans 13 amino acids. After removal of 8 bases from V and 5 bases from J, the junction contained 8 bases not matched to a gene. CDR3 DNA: TGTGCCAGCGGCGACAGGGAGTGGACTGAAGCTTTCTTT. It translates to CASGDREWTEAFF.

This clone turned up a few times. The chain combines TRBV21-1 with TRBJ2-3; the DNA was not used to check the table's D call, TRBD2. TRBV21-1 constitutes a pseudogene. The CDR3 length is 12 residues. The CDR3 reads CASSPGTDTQYF. CDR3 DNA sequence: TGTGCCAGCAGCCCTGGCACAGATACGCAGTATTTT.

The sample holds a few counts of this clone. CDR3 protein: CASRLGTGFNGYTF. The CDR3 bases are TGTGCCAGCAGACTCGGGACAGGGTTTAATGGCTACACCTTC. J is TRBJ1-2 and V is TRBV28; 9 bases align to TRBD1. Germline trimming cut 6 bases from V and 6 bases from J; bases unmatched to any gene: 8. CDR1 is MDHEN and CDR2 is SYDVKM in the germline V gene. The CDR3 has 14 residues.

The chain joins TRBV4-1 to TRBJ2-1; TRBD1 agrees at 7 bases. With 0 bases clipped from V and 6 bases from J, the junction kept 8 bases outside the gene matches. The V gene's germline CDR1 is MGHRA and CDR2 YSYEKL. The CDR3 sequence is 16 residues long. The CDR3 nucleotides read TGCGCCAGCAGCCAAGATTACACAGGGGTGAGCAATGAGCAGTTCTTC. Protein sequence: CASSQDYTGVSNEQFF.

Of note for this clone: An end of the junction does not agree with germline; a read error may underlie this. This chain joins TRBV7-7 and TRBJ1-6; no definite D call. CDR1 and CDR2 from the germline V gene are SSHAT and FNYEAQ (reference sequence). CDR3 length: 14 residues. CDR3: CASKVSLNNSHLHF. The CDR3 nucleotides are TGTGCCAGCAAAGTCAGTCTGAATAATTCACACCTCCACTTT.

This clone was observed a few times. The chain joins TRBV9 to TRBJ1-5; D is undetermined. This CDR3 is built from 15 residues. The V gene's germline CDR1 is SGDLS and CDR2 YYNGEE. V dropped 0 bases and J dropped 1 base, with 8 bases sitting between them. The CDR3 loop is CASSVEPGSNQPQHF. The CDR3 DNA sequence: TGTGCCAGCAGCGTAGAGCCGGGGAGCAATCAGCCCCAGCATTTT.

This clone was found a few times. The genes are TRBV4-1 and TRBJ2-7, with a weak D call TRBD2 (6 bases). V dropped 1 base and J dropped 7 bases, with 17 bases sitting between them. The CDR3 is 15 residues long. Per germline, CDR1 MGHRA and CDR2 YSYEKL. CDR3 amino acids: CASSQGRGSPWEQYF. As DNA, the CDR3 is TGCGCCAGCAGCCAAGGACGGGGGTCCCCGTGGGAGCAGTACTTC.